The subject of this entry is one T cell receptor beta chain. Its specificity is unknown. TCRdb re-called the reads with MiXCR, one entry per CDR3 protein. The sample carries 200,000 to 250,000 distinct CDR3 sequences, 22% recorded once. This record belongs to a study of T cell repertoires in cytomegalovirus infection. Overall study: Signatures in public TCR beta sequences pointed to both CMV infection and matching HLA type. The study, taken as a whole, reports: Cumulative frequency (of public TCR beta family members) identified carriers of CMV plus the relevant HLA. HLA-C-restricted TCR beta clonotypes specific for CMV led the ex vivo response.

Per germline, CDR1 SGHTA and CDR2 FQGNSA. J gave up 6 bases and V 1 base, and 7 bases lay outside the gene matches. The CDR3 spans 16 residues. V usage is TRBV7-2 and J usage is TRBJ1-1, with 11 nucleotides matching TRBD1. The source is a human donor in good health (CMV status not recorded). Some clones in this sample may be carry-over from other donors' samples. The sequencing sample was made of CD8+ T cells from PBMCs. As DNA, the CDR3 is TGTGCCAGCAGCTTAGGAAGGACAGGGGGCGCTTCTGAAGCTTTCTTT. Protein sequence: CASSLGRTGGASEAFF. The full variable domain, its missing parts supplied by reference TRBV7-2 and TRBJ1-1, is GAGVSQSPSNKVTEKGKDVELRCDPISGHTALYWYRQSLGQGLEFLIYFQGNSAPDKSGLPSDRFSAERTGGSVSTLTIQRTQQEDSAVYLCASSLGRTGGASEAFFGQGTRLTVV.